This TCR beta chain was retrieved from a study of naive and memory T cell subsets. CD4+ T cell IFNgamma after overnight CMV lysate exposure gave donor CMV status. Cells stained for CD3, CD4, CD8, CD45RA, CD27 and viability were sorted into four CD45RA/CD27 subsets. The germline V and J ends were trimmed by 0 bases and 4 bases, with 9 bases remaining between them. The germline V gene encodes CDR1 LGHNA and CDR2 YSLEER. There are 15 residues in the CDR3. This clonotype was seen many times. What it recognizes is unknown. Overall study results and limits: TCR abundance followed a power law differing between naive and memory subsets. From naive to CM, EM and EMRA, diversity decreased and Gini increased.

The beta constant-region primer was an equimolar mix of two oligonucleotides covering TRBC1 and TRBC2. Four rounds of PCR amplified the ligated cDNA using nested alpha and beta constant-region primers plus SP2. TCRdb reanalysed the UMI-ligation and nested PCR reads using MiXCR and keeps one entry per CDR3 protein. The sample has over 20,000 distinct CDR3 sequences, approximately 10% seen once; the top ten hold about a fifth. Sequencing was done on a sample of central memory CD8+ T cells from blood. This receptor was identified in a human donor in good health. This chain uses TRBV4-3 with TRBJ1-4; tentatively, D is TRBD1 (5 bases). DNA for the CDR3: TGCGCCAGCAGCCAAGATGGGGGAATTAATGAAAAACTGTTTTTT. It is translated as CASSQDGGINEKLFF.